This T cell receptor beta chain emerged from a study of blood T cell repertoires in COVID-19 (dated by TCRdb to 2020 to 2021). About the study as a whole: Samples from collaborators originated in the United States, Italy and Spain and spanned both the acute and convalescent phases of COVID-19. The prospective study material was composed of cDNA or gDNA derived from T cells, B-cell-depleted T cells, or PBMCs. The dataset comprised deeply sampled blood TCRbeta repertoires from subjects exposed to, actively infected with, or recovered from COVID-19. The repertoires were released in a freely available public database intended as a resource for research on the immune response to SARS-CoV-2. Samples were obtained from the ongoing ImmuneRACE study (first 160 participants) and from 950 to 1,500 subjects provided by 6 global collaborators. A de-identified subject ID, COVID-19 status, age in years and sex were almost always included in the sample metadata. HLA class I and class II types, where available, came from metadata supplied by the sample provider rather than from assay-based typing. Study-level results and caveats: How much clinical and demographic metadata was included differed by source and by participant, and the metadata was provided uncurated.

One collaborating source in Seattle enrolled patients while the patients were actively infected and followed the patients over time throughout the course of disease. Whole blood was collected in K2EDTA tubes by collaborating institutions according to the institutions' own protocols. For TCRbeta analysis, collaborator samples were shipped as frozen whole blood, as isolated PBMCs, or as DNA extracted from either sample type. TCRbeta CDR3 regions were amplified from genomic DNA using the immunoSEQ Assay, a bias-controlled multiplex PCR. As for the original processing: The number of nucleated cells in each sample was estimated from the amplification of reference gene primers within the assay. Sequence reads were collapsed and filtered to measure the absolute abundance of every unique TCRbeta CDR3 rearrangement. Productive Simpson clonality was computed per sample as the square root of Simpson's diversity index over productive rearrangements. TCRdb stores this immuneACCESS table with in-frame sequences only. Part of the clones is absent; in the studies checked, under half of the shortfall reflects unresolved V genes, and no reason is known for the rest. D and trimming were read from the DNA, whereas the V and J calls and clone size are those reported in that table. The sample yields about 170,000 clones; about 90% were counted once. The top ten constitute approximately 11% of the sample.

Of note for this clone: Its antigen is unknown. One base away there is no much larger clone; base qualities are not given.

Sequencing used peripheral blood. The clonotype comes from a woman aged 60-75 years with COVID-19, enrolled during active disease.

The bases read TGTGCCAGCAGCGTTTCCGGGACTAACACCGGGGAGCTGTTTTTT. The translation is CASSVSGTNTGELFF. Recombination joined TRBV9 with TRBJ2-2, with a tentative D gene TRBD2 over 6 matching bases. Counted from cysteine to phenylalanine, this CDR3 has 15 amino acids. Of all the DNA, just the CDR3 is kept, 45 bases in frame from base 1. Via the germline V gene, CDR1 is SGDLS and CDR2 YYNGEE. V loses 2 bases of germline sequence and J loses 2 bases, and the interval between the two ends is 10 bases.